The T cell receptor (beta chain) described here comes from a study of shared clonotypes between healthy human individuals. Study-level results: Sharing of clonotypes among donors was expected to vary with sequencing depth. Relative to clonotypes present in all four donors, those not shared had lower generation probabilities.

The CDR3 is made up of 13 amino acids. Germline V gene lookup returns CDR1 SGHDT and CDR2 YYEEEE. With 0 bases removed from V and 0 bases from J, the gap between germline ends came to 3 bases. Comments on this clone: Its matching antigen is unknown. Other DNA sequences in this sample translate to the same CDR3.

Assay: immunoSEQ multiplex PCR; the TCRdb copy retains only in-frame clones and omits some. The sample consists of millions of clones, about 95% of them appearing once. Terminally differentiated effector memory CD45RA+ cells were excluded by CCR7 positive selection of CD45RO-negative cells. Specimen: naive CD8+ T cells sorted from blood. The receptor comes from a man younger than 35 in good health. The V call is TRBV5-6, the J call TRBJ1-1; D is unresolved. CDR3 DNA: TGTGCCAGCAGCTTGGGTGTGAACACTGAAGCTTTCTTT. Residues: CASSLGVNTEAFF.